Below, one TCR beta chain is given with its context. The antigen is not known. Generated by immunoSEQ multiplex PCR, the TCRdb table keeps only in-frame clones and is missing some. The data hold around 160,000 clones, with just under 85% observed a single time. This entry is derived from a study of cytomegalovirus exposure and HLA in healthy donors. The wider study: The use of the same platform for the 95 to 150 validation repertoires and the approximately 730 first-cohort repertoires was reported by a later analysis.

Study-wide results and caveats: Using the classifier, cytomegalovirus status was reportedly diagnosed with high specificity and sensitivity.

Material for sequencing was PBMCs. This receptor was obtained from a man aged 30 to 39 in good health and CMV-seropositive.

The CDR3 DNA follows: TGTGCCAGCAGAGTCGGGGGGTCCGGGGAGCTGTTTTTT. It translates to CASRVGGSGELFF. This rearrangement joins TRBV14 to TRBJ2-2, with 7 bases identical to TRBD2. CDR1 and CDR2 (germline): SGHDN, FVKESK. V was pared by 6 bases and J by 6 bases, with 4 bases of the junction left unmatched. The CDR3 contains 13 residues.